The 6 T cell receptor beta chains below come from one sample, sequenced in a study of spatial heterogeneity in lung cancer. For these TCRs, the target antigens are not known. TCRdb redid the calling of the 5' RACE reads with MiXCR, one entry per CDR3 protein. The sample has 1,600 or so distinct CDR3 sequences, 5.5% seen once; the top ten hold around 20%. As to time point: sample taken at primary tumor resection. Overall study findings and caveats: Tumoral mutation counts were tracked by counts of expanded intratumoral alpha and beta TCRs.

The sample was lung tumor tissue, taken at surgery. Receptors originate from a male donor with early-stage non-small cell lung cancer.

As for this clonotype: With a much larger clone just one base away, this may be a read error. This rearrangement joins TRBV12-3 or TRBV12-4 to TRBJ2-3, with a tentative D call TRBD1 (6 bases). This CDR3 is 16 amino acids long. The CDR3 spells CTSRRDLDRNTDTQYF. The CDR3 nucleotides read TGTACCAGCAGGCGTGATTTGGACAGAAACACAGATACGCAGTATTTT.

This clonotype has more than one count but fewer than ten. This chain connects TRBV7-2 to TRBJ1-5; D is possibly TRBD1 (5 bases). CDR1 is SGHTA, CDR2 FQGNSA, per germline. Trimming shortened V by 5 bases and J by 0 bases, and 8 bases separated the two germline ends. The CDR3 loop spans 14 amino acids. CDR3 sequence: CASSHDSSNQPQHF. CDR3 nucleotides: TGTGCCAGCAGCCACGACAGTAGCAATCAGCCCCAGCATTTT.

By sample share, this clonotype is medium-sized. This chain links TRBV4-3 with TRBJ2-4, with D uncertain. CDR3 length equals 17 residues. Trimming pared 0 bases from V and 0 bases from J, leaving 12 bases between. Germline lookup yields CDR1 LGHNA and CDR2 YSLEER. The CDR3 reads CASSQDPRGVAKNIQYF. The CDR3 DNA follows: TGCGCCAGCAGCCAAGATCCGCGAGGAGTAGCCAAAAACATTCAGTACTTC.

CDR3 region: CASSRVAGTDTQYF. The CDR3 nucleotides are TGTGCCAGCAGCCGCGTAGCGGGGACAGATACGCAGTATTTT. This sequence joins TRBV7-2 and TRBJ2-3; TRBD2 matches 8 bases. Germline V lookup: CDR1 SGHTA, CDR2 FQGNSA. J gave up 3 bases and V 5 bases, and 4 bases lay outside the gene matches. The CDR3 has 14 residues.

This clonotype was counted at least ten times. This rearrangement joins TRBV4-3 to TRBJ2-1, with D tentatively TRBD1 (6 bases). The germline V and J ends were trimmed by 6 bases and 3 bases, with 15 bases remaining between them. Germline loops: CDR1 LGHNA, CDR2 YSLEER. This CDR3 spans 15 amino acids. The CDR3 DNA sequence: TGCGCCAGCAGTCTAAACAGGGTGGGCTACAATGAGCAGTTCTTC. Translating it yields CASSLNRVGYNEQFF.

The DNA for the CDR3 is TGCGCCAGCAGCTTGTACAGCTCCTACGAGCAGTACTTC. Encoded protein: CASSLYSSYEQYF. The chain is built from TRBV5-1 and TRBJ2-7, with D hard to call. The CDR3 covers 13 residues. The V end was cut by 1 base, the J end by 0 bases, with 5 bases between. Germline V lookup: CDR1 SGHRS, CDR2 YFSETQ.